Shown below are 16 T cell receptor beta chains from a single sample sequenced in a study of cytomegalovirus exposure and HLA in healthy donors (TCRdb year 2017). Libraries came from the immunoSEQ multiplex PCR assay. For the multiplex PCR, a mixture combining 60 forward primers for TCR Vbeta segments and 13 reverse primers for TCR Jbeta segments was used. Held by TCRdb, this immuneACCESS table contains in-frame sequences only and omits some clones. Under half of the omission traces to an unresolved V gene where checked; the cause of the rest is unknown. The sample data list roughly 130,000 clones, and 61% of these were observed just once. The biggest ten clones account for around 1.9% of the sample. The sequenced material came from PBMCs. All receptors derive from a male donor in good health and CMV-seronegative.

The V and J genes are TRBV7-3 and TRBJ2-1; TRBD2 matches at 8 bases. Germline V gene sequence: CDR1 SGHTA, CDR2 FQGTGA. The CDR3 consists of 16 residues. V shed 4 bases and J 4 bases; nucleotides not matched to a gene: 9. In DNA, the CDR3 is TGTGCCAGCAGCTCCCCGCCGGGGGGGCATTACAATGAGCAGTTCTTC. Translation gives CASSSPPGGHYNEQFF.

The J gene is TRBJ2-3, the V gene TRBV4-1, with D maybe TRBD1 (6 bases). The ends were cut back, 1 base at V and 2 bases at J, with 16 bases in the middle. CDR1 is MGHRA, CDR2 YSYEKL, per germline. The CDR3 extends over 17 amino acids. DNA for the CDR3: TGCGCCAGCAGCCAAGTTTACAGGGATAAGATCACAGATACGCAGTATTTT. Translated: CASSQVYRDKITDTQYF.

The CDR3 nucleotides are TGTGCTAGTGGTTTGCCGCGGGGCATGAACACTGAAGCTTTCTTT. Its protein product is CASGLPRGMNTEAFF. V gene TRBV12-5 combines with J gene TRBJ1-1; possibly TRBD1 for D (5 bases). The CDR3 extends over 15 amino acids. V lost 2 bases to trimming and J lost 0 bases, with 10 bases between them. Germline V gene lookup returns CDR1 LGHNT and CDR2 FRNRAP.

V is TRBV5-1 and J is TRBJ2-5, with 9 bases aligning to TRBD2. CDR1 is SGHRS and CDR2 is YFSETQ in the germline V gene. This CDR3 is built from 14 residues. Unmatched junction bases numbered 6, after V lost 4 bases and J lost 5 bases. CDR3 bases: TGCGCCAGCAGCCCGGGACTAGCAGAGGAGACCCAGTACTTC. Protein sequence: CASSPGLAEETQYF.

This chain links TRBV14 with TRBJ1-2; unclear D gene. V was pared by 0 bases and J by 4 bases, with 6 bases between. Germline CDR1 and CDR2: SGHDN and FVKESK. The length of the CDR3 is 13 residues. Here the CDR3 DNA reads TGTGCCAGCAGCCAAGATCACAGCTATGGCTACACCTTC. This codes for CASSQDHSYGYTF.

V gene TRBV5-1 combines with J gene TRBJ2-3; a weak D match, TRBD2 (5 bases). The CDR3 sequence is 15 residues long. Germline assignment: CDR1 SGHRS and CDR2 YFSETQ. V was shortened by 2 bases and J by 0 bases, with 10 bases between the two germline ends. The DNA for the CDR3 is TGCGCCAGCAGCTTCCAGGACTTTAGCACAGATACGCAGTATTTT. Amino acid sequence: CASSFQDFSTDTQYF.

The chain combines TRBV7-9 with TRBJ1-3; 7 bases match TRBD1. CDR3 length equals 16 residues. With V trimmed by 5 bases and J by 9 bases, 16 bases remained unmatched. Germline CDR1 and CDR2: SEHNR and FQNEAQ (reference sequence). The CDR3 DNA reads as TGTGCCAGCAGCCAGGACAGGAGGGTGACTTCAAGCACCATATATTTT. The encoded protein is CASSQDRRVTSSTIYF.

V gene TRBV5-1 combines with J gene TRBJ1-2; TRBD1 matches at 7 bases. The germline CDR1 and CDR2 sequences are SGHRS and YFSETQ. V was clipped by 0 bases and J by 6 bases; unmatched bases: 8. CDR3 length: 15 amino acids. The CDR3 loop is CASSLVEGALHGYTF. The DNA of the CDR3 is TGCGCCAGCAGCTTGGTGGAGGGGGCGTTACATGGCTACACCTTC. Based on the CDR3 plus reference TRBV5-1 and TRBJ1-2, the full variable domain is KAGVTQTPRYLIKTRGQQVTLSCSPISGHRSVSWYQQTPGQGLQFLFEYFSETQRNKGNFPGRFSGRQFSNSRSEMNVSTLELGDSALYLCASSLVEGALHGYTFGSGTRLTVV.

This clone was seen a handful of times. Other DNA variants within this sample encode the same CDR3. The chain is built from TRBV6-5 and TRBJ2-7, with 10 bases identical to TRBD1. The CDR3 loop spans 16 amino acids. J lost 0 bases, V lost 0 bases, and 2 bases had no gene match. CDR1 is MNHEY, CDR2 SVGAGI, per germline. This CDR3 is CASSYSWDRGSYEQYF. The CDR3 DNA is TGTGCCAGCAGTTACTCGTGGGACAGGGGCTCCTACGAGCAGTACTTC.

The chain combines TRBV5-6 with TRBJ2-2; TRBD1 agrees at 8 bases. Germline values: CDR1 SGHDT, CDR2 YYEEEE. This CDR3 is built from 16 residues. The V gene end was trimmed by 4 bases and the J gene end by 3 bases; junction bases not matched to a gene: 8. The CDR3 sequence: CASSLTGTGDTGELFF. The CDR3 DNA sequence: TGTGCCAGCAGCCTGACCGGGACAGGCGACACCGGGGAGCTGTTTTTT. Drawing the rest from reference TRBV5-6 and TRBJ2-2, the complete variable domain is DAGVTQSPTHLIKTRGQQVTLRCSPKSGHDTVSWYQQALGQGPQFIFQYYEEEERQRGNFPDRFSGHQFPNYSSELNVNALLLGDSALYLCASSLTGTGDTGELFFGEGSRLTVL.

V usage is TRBV28 and J usage is TRBJ2-3; possibly TRBD1 for D (5 bases). Germline loops: CDR1 MDHEN, CDR2 SYDVKM. The V and J ends lost 6 bases and 5 bases respectively, with 18 bases between them. This CDR3 region has 15 residues. CDR3 sequence: CASSMLTGSRDTQYF. In DNA, the CDR3 is TGTGCCAGCAGCATGCTAACAGGTTCTAGAGATACGCAGTATTTT.

V and J are TRBV4-1 and TRBJ2-5, with a tentative D call TRBD2 (6 bases). Deletions cut 4 bases from V and 2 bases from J, with 17 bases between. The germline gives CDR1 MGHRA, CDR2 YSYEKL. The CDR3 runs 16 residues. The CDR3 DNA is TGCGCCAGCAGCCCGGGGAGGCAGATTACTCAAGAGACCCAGTACTTC. This gives the protein CASSPGRQITQETQYF.

The rearrangement joins TRBV13 to TRBJ2-1; D possibly corresponds to TRBD2 (6 bases). Germline V gene sequence: CDR1 PRHDT, CDR2 FYEKMQ (reference sequence). There are 15 residues in the CDR3. V was shortened by 2 bases and J by 4 bases, with 12 bases between the two germline ends. CDR3 sequence: CASSLQGAGYNEQFF. CDR3 bases: TGTGCCAGCAGCTTACAAGGGGCGGGATACAATGAGCAGTTCTTC.

V is TRBV4-3 and J is TRBJ2-5, with D tentatively TRBD2 (5 bases). The CDR3 loop spans 15 amino acids. In germline, CDR1 is LGHNA, CDR2 YSLEER. The V end was cut by 8 bases, the J end by 1 base, with 17 bases between. The CDR3 bases are TGCGCCAGCCGGATGAGCGGCGGGTTCCAAGAGACCCAGTACTTC. It translates to CASRMSGGFQETQYF.

The chain joins TRBV7-2 to TRBJ1-6, with 8 bases that match TRBD1. The CDR3 totals 17 residues. V lost 2 bases and J lost 9; bases outside the gene matches: 12. The V gene's germline CDR1 is SGHTA and CDR2 FQGNSA. CDR3 nucleotide sequence: TGTGCCAGCAGCTTAATGTTGTGGACAGGGAGTTTTTCACCCCTCCACTTT. It yields the protein CASSLMLWTGSFSPLHF.

This clone was seen only a few times. The junction does not match germline at one end; this may be a read error. The chain combines TRBV7-2 with TRBJ2-7, with D possibly TRBD2 on 7 matching bases. This CDR3 spans 13 amino acids. CDR1 and CDR2 (germline): SGHTA, FQGNSA. The CDR3 sequence: CASRFGGALEQYF. DNA of the CDR3: TGTGCCAGCCGCTTTGGGGGGGCCCTCGAGCAGTACTTC.